The 13 T cell receptor beta chains below come from one sample, sequenced in a study of cytomegalovirus exposure and HLA in healthy donors. 13 Jbeta primers and 60 Vbeta primers were used for the PCR. Clones were read by immunoSEQ multiplex PCR, and TCRdb kept only the in-frame ones, dropping some. The sample records under 150,000 clones, around 82% being singletons. The sequencing sample was made of PBMCs. The source is a woman in her thirties or forties in good health and CMV-seropositive.

This sequence joins TRBV11-3 and TRBJ1-1; D not certain. CDR1 and CDR2 (germline): SGHNT, YENEEA. The CDR3 extends over 13 amino acids. Trimming pared 2 bases from V and 1 base from J, leaving 5 bases between. CDR3 region: CASSLRGNTEAFF. CDR3 bases: TGTGCCAGCAGCTTACGGGGGAACACTGAAGCTTTCTTT.

V is TRBV4-2 and J is TRBJ2-2; possibly TRBD2 for D (6 bases). Germline CDR1 reads LGHNA; CDR2 reads YNFKEQ. Trimming left V 0 bases short and J 3 bases short, with 14 bases between. The CDR3 is 17 residues long. CDR3 DNA sequence: TGTGCCAGCAGCCAAGATGGGACTCAGGTGGACACCGGGGAGCTGTTTTTT. This codes for CASSQDGTQVDTGELFF.

This clone was found a few times. V usage is TRBV5-1 and J usage is TRBJ2-1, with TRBD1 matching 7 bases. V was pared by 2 bases and J by 10 bases, with 12 bases of the junction left unmatched. This CDR3 contains 15 residues. CDR1 and CDR2 from the germline V gene are SGHRS and YFSETQ. The CDR3 loop is CASSFVGVRGQEQFF. The CDR3 coding sequence is TGCGCCAGCAGCTTTGTGGGGGTCAGGGGACAGGAGCAGTTCTTC. The full variable domain, completed using reference TRBV5-1 and TRBJ2-1, is KAGVTQTPRYLIKTRGQQVTLSCSPISGHRSVSWYQQTPGQGLQFLFEYFSETQRNKGNFPGRFSGRQFSNSRSEMNVSTLELGDSALYLCASSFVGVRGQEQFFGPGTRLTVL.

The rearrangement joins TRBV5-6 to TRBJ1-1; a weak D match, TRBD1 (5 bases). From germline, CDR1 is SGHDT and CDR2 YYEEEE. The CDR3 consists of 14 residues. Between the trimmed V and J ends, which lost 0 bases and 0 bases, there was a span of 6 bases. The CDR3 DNA reads TGTGCCAGCAGCTTGGTGACAGTGAACACTGAAGCTTTCTTT. It translates to CASSLVTVNTEAFF.

This chain connects TRBV6-6 to TRBJ1-5; unclear D gene. Germline CDR1 and CDR2: MNHNY and SVGAGI (reference sequence). The ends were cut back, 10 bases at V and 1 base at J, with 8 bases in the middle. The CDR3 has 12 amino acids. The CDR3, as DNA: TGTGCCACGGAGGGCAGCAATCAGCCCCAGCATTTT. It specifies CATEGSNQPQHF.

V is TRBV2 and J is TRBJ2-3, with TRBD2 matching 7 bases. The CDR3 loop spans 15 amino acids. Germline V gene lookup returns CDR1 SNHLY and CDR2 FYNNEI. The trim removed 8 bases at V and 3 bases at J, leaving 11 bases unmatched. This CDR3 reads CASPREASGTDTQYF. The CDR3 DNA follows: TGTGCCAGCCCGAGGGAGGCTAGCGGTACAGATACGCAGTATTTT.

This chain connects TRBV11-2 to TRBJ2-5, with TRBD1 matching over 9 bases. The germline gives CDR1 SGHAT, CDR2 FQNNGV. V lost 1 base to trimming and J lost 5 bases; unmatched junction nucleotides: 8. The CDR3 extends over 16 amino acids. CDR3 residues: CASSLAGQGWEETQYF. As DNA, the CDR3 is TGTGCCAGCAGCTTAGCCGGACAGGGGTGGGAGGAGACCCAGTACTTC.

V usage is TRBV7-8 and J usage is TRBJ2-7, with 9 bases that match TRBD2. The germline V gene has CDR1 SGHVS and CDR2 FQNEAQ. The CDR3 covers 16 residues. J was trimmed by 0 bases and V by 1 base; bases with no gene match: 4. CDR3 coding DNA: TGTGCCAGCAGCTTAGTCGGACTAGCGAGCTCCTACGAGCAGTACTTC. It specifies CASSLVGLASSYEQYF.

The chain has TRBV30 and TRBJ2-7; 8 bases fit TRBD1. The V gene's germline CDR1 is GTSNPN and CDR2 SVGIG (reference sequence). Losses at the gene ends were 5 bases for V and 3 bases for J; bases not matched to a gene: 3. This CDR3 region has 12 residues. This chain's CDR3 is CAWARGRYEQYF. Written as DNA, the CDR3 is TGTGCCTGGGCCAGGGGGCGCTACGAGCAGTACTTC.

The rearrangement uses TRBV6-1 and TRBJ2-1; weak D call: TRBD1 (6 bases). The germline V gene encodes CDR1 MNHNS and CDR2 SASEGT. The CDR3 length is 13 residues. The V end was cut by 7 bases, the J end by 6 bases, with 13 bases between. CDR3 nucleotides: TGTGCCAGCACCGACAGGTTCCCCAATGAGCAGTTCTTC. Translation: CASTDRFPNEQFF.

The chain is built from TRBV5-1 and TRBJ1-2; D remains unclear. V was clipped by 0 bases and J by 8 bases, with 11 bases between them. This CDR3 spans 13 amino acids. The germline V gene encodes CDR1 SGHRS and CDR2 YFSETQ. CDR3 nucleotides: TGCGCCAGCAGCTTGGGGGCAGATAGGGGCTACACCTTC. This encodes CASSLGADRGYTF.

The rearrangement joins TRBV7-2 to TRBJ1-2; maybe TRBD1 (6 bases). Germline CDR1 is SGHTA and CDR2 is FQGNSA. V was clipped by 5 bases and J by 6 bases, with 13 bases between them. The CDR3 has 13 residues. The CDR3 spells CASSANRQDGYTF. Here the CDR3 DNA reads TGTGCCAGCAGCGCCAATAGACAGGATGGCTACACCTTC.

This chain links TRBV6-1 with TRBJ2-3, with 11 bases that match TRBD2. The CDR3 has 18 amino acids. V trimming: 4 bases; J trimming: 2 bases; junction bases outside the gene matches: 11. CDR1 MNHNS and CDR2 SASEGT come from the germline V gene. The CDR3 DNA follows: TGTGCCAGCAGTGTATCAGGGACTAGCGGAAGCTCCACAGATACGCAGTATTTT. Translation: CASSVSGTSGSSTDTQYF.